The present TCR beta chain was sequenced within a study of OX40 agonist ivuxolimab in advanced cancers. CDR1 is SGHNT, CDR2 YYREEE, per germline (reference sequence). The CDR3 has 16 amino acids. J lost 3 bases, V lost 3 bases, and 8 bases had no gene match. In the case of this clone: The target antigen is unknown.

Libraries were prepared by immunoSEQ multiplex PCR; TCRdb keeps only in-frame clonotypes and omits some of them. This sample has 100,000 to 110,000 clones, with about nine tenths found just once. Findings and limits, study-wide: At 0.1 to 3.0 mg/kg, CD4+ and CD8+ blood T cells expanded clonally by week 6.

This specimen was CD4+ or CD8+ T cells sorted from blood, taken in a trial of the OX40 agonist ivuxolimab. V and J are TRBV5-4 and TRBJ2-3; 9 positions agree with TRBD2. This clonotype was sampled from an adult with an advanced solid tumor such as melanoma, head and neck, liver or kidney cancer. CDR3 nucleotide sequence: TGTGCCAGCAGCTCGCCGACTAGCGGAGGGACAGATACGCAGTATTTT. It codes for CASSSPTSGGTDTQYF. Full variable domain (rest looked up from reference TRBV5-4 and TRBJ2-3): ETGVTQSPTHLIKTRGQQVTLRCSSQSGHNTVSWYQQALGQGPQFIFQYYREEENGRGNFPPRFSGLQFPNYSSELNVNALELDDSALYLCASSSPTSGGTDTQYFGPGTRLTVL.